This TCR beta chain originates from a study of blood T cell repertoires in COVID-19. J lost 5 bases, V lost 5 bases, and 8 bases had no gene match. CDR1 is SGHTA and CDR2 is FQGNSA in the germline V gene. The CDR3 totals 15 residues. Repertoires were generated with immunoSEQ multiplex PCR, while TCRdb's copy carries only in-frame clones and drops some. This table holds approximately 130,000 clones, around 86% found once. V usage is TRBV7-2 and J usage is TRBJ1-4; 7 nucleotides agree with TRBD1. The clonotype originates from a young man who had recovered from COVID-19. The sequencing sample was made of PBMCs or T cells enriched from blood (not recorded which). The CDR3 loop reads CASSLPTGKNEKLFF. CDR3 DNA: TGTGCCAGCAGCCTCCCGACAGGGAAGAATGAAAAACTGTTTTTT. The full variable domain, rest sourced from reference TRBV7-2 and TRBJ1-4, is GAGVSQSPSNKVTEKGKDVELRCDPISGHTALYWYRQSLGQGLEFLIYFQGNSAPDKSGLPSDRFSAERTGGSVSTLTIQRTQQEDSAVYLCASSLPTGKNEKLFFGSGTQLSVL.